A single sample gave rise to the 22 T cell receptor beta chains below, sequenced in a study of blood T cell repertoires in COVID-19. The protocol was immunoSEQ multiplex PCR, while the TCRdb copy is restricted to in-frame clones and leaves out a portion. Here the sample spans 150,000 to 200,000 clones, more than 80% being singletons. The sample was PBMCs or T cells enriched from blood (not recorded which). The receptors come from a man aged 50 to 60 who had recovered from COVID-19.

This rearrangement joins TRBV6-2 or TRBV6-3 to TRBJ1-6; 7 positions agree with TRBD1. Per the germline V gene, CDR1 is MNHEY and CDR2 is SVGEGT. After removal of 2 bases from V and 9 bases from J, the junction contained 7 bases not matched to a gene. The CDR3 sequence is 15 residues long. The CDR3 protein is CASSYPTGTGSPLHF. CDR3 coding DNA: TGTGCCAGCAGTTACCCGACAGGGACGGGTTCACCCCTCCACTTT.

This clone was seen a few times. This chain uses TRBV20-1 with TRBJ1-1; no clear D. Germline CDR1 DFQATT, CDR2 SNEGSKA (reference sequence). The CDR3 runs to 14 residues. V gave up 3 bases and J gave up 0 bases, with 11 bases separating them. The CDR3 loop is CSASNPGMNTEAFF. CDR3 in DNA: TGCAGTGCTAGTAATCCGGGAATGAACACTGAAGCTTTCTTT.

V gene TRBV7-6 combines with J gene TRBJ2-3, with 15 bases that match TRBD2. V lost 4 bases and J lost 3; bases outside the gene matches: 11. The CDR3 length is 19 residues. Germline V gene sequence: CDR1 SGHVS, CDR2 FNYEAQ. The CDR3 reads CASSSPGLAGGRITDTQYF. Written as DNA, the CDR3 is TGTGCCAGCAGCTCTCCGGGACTAGCGGGGGGCCGGATAACAGATACGCAGTATTTT.

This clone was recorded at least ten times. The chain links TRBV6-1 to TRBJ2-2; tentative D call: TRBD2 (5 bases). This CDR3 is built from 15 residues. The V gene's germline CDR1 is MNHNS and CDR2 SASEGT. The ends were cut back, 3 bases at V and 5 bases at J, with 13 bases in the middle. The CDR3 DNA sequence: TGTGCCAGCAGTGAGAGGGCAGAAGGGACCGGGGAGCTGTTTTTT. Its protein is CASSERAEGTGELFF.

For the CDR3, the DNA is TGCGCCAGCAGCCAATACAGGAAGGAAGCTTTCTTT. The encoded protein is CASSQYRKEAFF. The chain combines TRBV4-1 with TRBJ1-1; weak D call: TRBD1 (5 bases). CDR3 size: 12 residues. Germline assignment: CDR1 MGHRA and CDR2 YSYEKL. V was pared by 2 bases and J by 8 bases, with 9 bases between.

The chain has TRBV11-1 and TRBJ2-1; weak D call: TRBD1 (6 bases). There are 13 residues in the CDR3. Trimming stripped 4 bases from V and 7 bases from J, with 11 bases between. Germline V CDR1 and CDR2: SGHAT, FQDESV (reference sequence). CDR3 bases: TGTGCCAGCAGCTCGCAGGGGATGAATGAGCAGTTCTTC. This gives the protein CASSSQGMNEQFF. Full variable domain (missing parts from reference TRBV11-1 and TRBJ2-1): EAEVAQSPRYKITEKSQAVAFWCDPISGHATLYWYRQILGQGPELLVQFQDESVVDDSQLPKDRFSAERLKGVDSTLKIQPAELGDSAMYLCASSSQGMNEQFFGPGTRLTVL.

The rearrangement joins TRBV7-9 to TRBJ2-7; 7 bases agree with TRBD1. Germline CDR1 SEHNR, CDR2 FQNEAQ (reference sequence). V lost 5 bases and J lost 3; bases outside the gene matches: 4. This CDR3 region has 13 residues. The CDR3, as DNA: TGTGCCAGCAGCGCCAGGGACAGCTACGAGCAGTACTTC. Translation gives CASSARDSYEQYF.

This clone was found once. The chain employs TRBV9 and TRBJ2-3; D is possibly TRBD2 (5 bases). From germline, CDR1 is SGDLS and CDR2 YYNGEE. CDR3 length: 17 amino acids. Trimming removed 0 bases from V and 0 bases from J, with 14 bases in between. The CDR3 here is CASSVGASPTSTDTQYF. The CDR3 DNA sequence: TGTGCCAGCAGCGTAGGGGCTAGCCCAACTAGCACAGATACGCAGTATTTT.

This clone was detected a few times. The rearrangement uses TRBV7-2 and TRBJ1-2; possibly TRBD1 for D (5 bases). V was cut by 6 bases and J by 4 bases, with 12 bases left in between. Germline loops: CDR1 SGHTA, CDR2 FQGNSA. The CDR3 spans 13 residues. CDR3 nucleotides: TGTGCCAGCAGGCGTGGGGGGTCCTATGGCTACACCTTC. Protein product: CASRRGGSYGYTF. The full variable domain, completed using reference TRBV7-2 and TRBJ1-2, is GAGVSQSPSNKVTEKGKDVELRCDPISGHTALYWYRQSLGQGLEFLIYFQGNSAPDKSGLPSDRFSAERTGGSVSTLTIQRTQQEDSAVYLCASRRGGSYGYTFGSGTRLTVV.

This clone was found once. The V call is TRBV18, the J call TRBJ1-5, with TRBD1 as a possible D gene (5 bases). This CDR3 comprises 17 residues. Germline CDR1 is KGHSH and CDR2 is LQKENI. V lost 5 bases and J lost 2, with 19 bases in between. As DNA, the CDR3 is TGTGCCAGCTCATCTGCCGTGGGGGGTAACGGCAATCAGCCCCAGCATTTT. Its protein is CASSSAVGGNGNQPQHF.

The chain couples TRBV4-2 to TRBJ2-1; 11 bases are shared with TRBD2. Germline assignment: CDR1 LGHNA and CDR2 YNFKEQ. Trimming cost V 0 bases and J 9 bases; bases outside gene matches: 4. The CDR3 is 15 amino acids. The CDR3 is CASSQDTSGGGEQFF. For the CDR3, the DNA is TGTGCCAGCAGCCAAGATACTAGCGGGGGCGGTGAGCAGTTCTTC.

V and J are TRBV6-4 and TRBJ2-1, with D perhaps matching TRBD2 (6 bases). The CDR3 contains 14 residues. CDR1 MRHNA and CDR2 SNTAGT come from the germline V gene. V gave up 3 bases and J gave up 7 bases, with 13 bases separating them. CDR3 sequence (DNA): TGTGCCAGCAGTGAGCGCGCTAGCGTGAATGAGCAGTTCTTC. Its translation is CASSERASVNEQFF.

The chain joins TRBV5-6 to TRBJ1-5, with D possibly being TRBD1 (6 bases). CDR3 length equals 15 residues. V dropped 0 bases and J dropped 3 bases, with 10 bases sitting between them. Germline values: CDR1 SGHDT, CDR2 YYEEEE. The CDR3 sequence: CASSLGGGYNQPQHF. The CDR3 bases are TGTGCCAGCAGCTTGGGAGGGGGATACAATCAGCCCCAGCATTTT.

CDR3 loop: CASSQGNSGGPYF. The CDR3 bases are TGTGCCAGCAGCCAAGGTAATAGCGGGGGCCCGTACTTC. This chain joins TRBV3-1 (or the pseudogene TRBV3-2) and TRBJ2-7; 9 nucleotides match TRBD2. Germline V gene sequence: CDR1 LGHDT, CDR2 YNNKEL (reference sequence). The CDR3 is made up of 13 amino acids. V gave up 1 base and J gave up 12 bases; unmatched junction bases: 7.

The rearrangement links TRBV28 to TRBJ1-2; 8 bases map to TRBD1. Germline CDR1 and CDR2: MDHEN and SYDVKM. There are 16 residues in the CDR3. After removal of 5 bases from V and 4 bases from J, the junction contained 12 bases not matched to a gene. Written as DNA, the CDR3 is TGTGCCAGCAGTCCGCGGACAGGGAGAGGGTCCTATGGCTACACCTTC. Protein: CASSPRTGRGSYGYTF.

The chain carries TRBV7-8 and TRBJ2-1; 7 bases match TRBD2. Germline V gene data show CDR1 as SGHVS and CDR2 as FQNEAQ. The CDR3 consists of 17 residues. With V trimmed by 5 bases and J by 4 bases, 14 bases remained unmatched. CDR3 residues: CASSARLAVVFYNEQFF. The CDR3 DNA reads TGTGCCAGCAGCGCCCGCCTAGCGGTCGTTTTTTACAATGAGCAGTTCTTC.

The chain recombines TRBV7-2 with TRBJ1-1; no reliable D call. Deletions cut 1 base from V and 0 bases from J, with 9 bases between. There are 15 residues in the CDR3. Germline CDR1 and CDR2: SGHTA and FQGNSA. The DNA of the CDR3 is TGTGCCAGCAGCTTAGGCGCAGGATTGAACACTGAAGCTTTCTTT. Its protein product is CASSLGAGLNTEAFF.

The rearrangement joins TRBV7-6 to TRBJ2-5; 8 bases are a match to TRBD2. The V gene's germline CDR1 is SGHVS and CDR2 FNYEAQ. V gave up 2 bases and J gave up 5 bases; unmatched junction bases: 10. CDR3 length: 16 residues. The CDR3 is CASSLFAGGIGETQYF. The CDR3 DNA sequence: TGTGCCAGCAGCTTATTCGCGGGGGGAATAGGGGAGACCCAGTACTTC.

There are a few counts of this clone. CDR3 sequence: CASTRQGTRTDTQYF. CDR3 sequence (DNA): TGTGCCAGCACAAGACAGGGGACTCGAACAGATACGCAGTATTTT. The chain combines TRBV2 with TRBJ2-3, with TRBD1 identical over 8 bases. Losses at the gene ends were 7 bases for V and 3 bases for J; bases not matched to a gene: 9. CDR1 SNHLY and CDR2 FYNNEI come from the germline V gene. The CDR3 sequence is 15 residues long.

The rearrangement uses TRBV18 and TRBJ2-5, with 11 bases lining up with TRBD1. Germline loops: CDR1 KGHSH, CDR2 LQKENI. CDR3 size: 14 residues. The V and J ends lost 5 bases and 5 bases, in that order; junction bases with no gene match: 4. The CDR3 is CASSLDRGHETQYF. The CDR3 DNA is TGTGCCAGCTCATTGGACAGGGGGCATGAGACCCAGTACTTC.

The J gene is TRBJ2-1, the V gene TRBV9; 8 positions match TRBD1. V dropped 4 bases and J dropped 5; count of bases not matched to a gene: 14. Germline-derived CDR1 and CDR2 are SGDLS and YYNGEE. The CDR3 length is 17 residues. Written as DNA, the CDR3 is TGTGCCAGCAGCTTATCGACCGGGACAGGTCTACACAATGAGCAGTTCTTC. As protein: CASSLSTGTGLHNEQFF.

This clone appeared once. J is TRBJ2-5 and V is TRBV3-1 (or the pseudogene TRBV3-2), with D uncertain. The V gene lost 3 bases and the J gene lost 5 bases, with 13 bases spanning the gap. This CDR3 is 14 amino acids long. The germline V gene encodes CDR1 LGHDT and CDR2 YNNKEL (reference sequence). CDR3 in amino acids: CASSQGQVWETQYF. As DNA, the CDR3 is TGTGCCAGCAGCCAGGGCCAGGTTTGGGAGACCCAGTACTTC.